This T cell receptor beta chain is from a study of T cell responses to AZD1222 COVID-19 vaccine (dated by TCRdb to the early 2020s). Background on the whole study: AZD1222 recipients given second doses at about 4 weeks or at about 12 weeks were pooled, since spike-specific TCR depth and breadth were not found to differ between the two schedules. Enrollment into the trials was organized by age into subgroups of 18-55, 56-69 and 70-plus years, and those subgroups contained roughly 140, 27 and 60 TCR-sequenced participants, respectively. A total of 233 trial participants underwent TCR sequencing, of whom about 210 had received two doses of AZD1222 and 26 had received two doses of the MenACWY control vaccine.

From its cysteine to its phenylalanine, the CDR3 spans 13 amino acids. Kept here is only the CDR3 DNA, which spans 39 bases and is read in frame from base 1. CDR1 and CDR2, per the germline V gene, are MNHEY and SVGAGI. V lost 3 bases and J lost 7 bases; the stretch between them is 12 bases long. This clone came up once. There is no known antigen for this receptor. One base away there is no much larger clone; base qualities are not given. In the paper's terms, the time point label means: baseline before first vaccination. The vaccinee samples were drawn from two UK trials, COV001 and COV002, one of which was a single-blind randomized controlled phase 2/3 trial testing AZD1222 (ChAdOx1 nCoV-19) in healthy adults. For TCRbeta chain sequencing, PBMC samples were collected from trial participants at day 0 and at day 28 after the second dose. Study-level results and caveats: Conclusions about previously exposed vaccinees were limited because only six AZD1222 recipients were SARS-CoV-2 seropositive at baseline. Because no day 14 peak-response samples were available, repertoires were characterized only after the peak T cell response. The whole spike protein was spanned by vaccine-associated CD4 TCRs, and dominant responses were seen in regions 160-218 and 743-854. Participants were mostly white British, with more females than males. The authors suggested clonal diversity may have been underestimated. After two AZD1222 doses, both the breadth and the depth of spike-specific TCRs were significantly higher than at day 0 and than in MenACWY recipients. In the small 56-69-year group, the increase in depth fell short of significance, most likely because of low power. Reportedly, close to half of the unique spike-specific TCRs recognized epitopes lying outside the regions that are mutated in the B.1.351 and B.1.1.7 variants.

The CDR3 regions of human TCRbeta chains were analyzed by immunosequencing. The paper's data handling went like this. TCRs in the repertoires were compared against a reference library of SARS-CoV-2-specific TCRs that had been generated with the MIRA antigen-specificity platform. Breadth meant the fraction of unique TCRs that were SARS-CoV-2-associated, whereas depth meant the fraction of total T cells that were SARS-CoV-2-associated. Each spike-specific TCR was assigned to its reactive spike region and to a CD4 or CD8 class using the MIRA data. Log10-transformed breadth and depth values were compared by one-way ANOVA with Sidak's multiple comparisons tests. Drawn from immuneACCESS, this table holds only the in-frame rearrangements with V and J called that TCRdb kept. Clones are partly lost; checked studies trace under half to an unresolved V gene and leave the rest unexplained. V, J and clone size are taken as reported in that table, and D and trimming were inferred from the DNA itself. The sample table holds 150,000 or so clones, of which 70% to 90% were seen once. The ten largest account for 5.1% of the sample.

Sequencing used peripheral blood, obtained on day 0 of AZD1222 vaccination. This sequence uses TRBV6-5 and TRBJ1-2; no D gene call is confident. The clonotype originates from an adult in good health. CDR3 region: CASSYSGAVGYTF. Read as DNA, the sequence is TGTGCCAGCAGTTATTCAGGTGCCGTTGGCTACACCTTC.